This T cell receptor beta chain was found in a study of CD8 T cells in ankylosing spondylitis. There are a few counts of this clonotype. Its specificity is not known. The study, taken as a whole, reports: Seemingly distinctive of ankylosing spondylitis blood was a TCR beta motif formed by eight highly homologous variants. Significant enrichment of disease-linked clones was reportedly seen in matched ankylosing spondylitis synovial fluid.

Trimming removed 4 bases at V and 0 bases at J, with 16 bases between. Germline-derived CDR1 and CDR2 are SGHVS and FQNEAQ. The CDR3 loop spans 16 amino acids. TCRdb redid the calling of the 5' RACE reads with MiXCR, one entry per CDR3 protein. The data show 750,000 to 850,000 distinct CDR3 sequences, 10% to 15% seen once. Sequencing was carried out using blood, either unsorted or a sorted T cell fraction (not recorded which). V usage is TRBV7-8 and J usage is TRBJ2-7; D possibly uses TRBD1 or TRBD2 (5 bases each). The receptor comes from a male donor with ankylosing spondylitis. The CDR3 loop reads CASSSPGTSASYEQYF. The CDR3 DNA sequence: TGTGCCAGCAGCTCCCCCGGGACGTCGGCCTCCTACGAGCAGTACTTC.